This TCR beta chain was observed in a study of T cell responses to AZD1222 COVID-19 vaccine. This clone has only one observation. Here immunoSEQ multiplex PCR was the method, and the copy in TCRdb shows in-frame clones only, minus some. The sample contains more than 80,000 clones, 80% to 90% of which appear only once. V lost 7 bases to trimming and J lost 7 bases, with 13 bases between them. The CDR3 spans 13 residues. Germline-derived CDR1 and CDR2 are LNHDA and SQIVND (reference sequence). The chain joins TRBV19 to TRBJ1-4; D unclear. The receptor was derived from an adult in good health. Sequenced material: peripheral blood, taken on day 0 of AZD1222 vaccination. CDR3: CASTPAAGEKLFF. The DNA for the CDR3 is TGTGCCAGTACCCCAGCCGCGGGTGAAAAACTGTTTTTT.